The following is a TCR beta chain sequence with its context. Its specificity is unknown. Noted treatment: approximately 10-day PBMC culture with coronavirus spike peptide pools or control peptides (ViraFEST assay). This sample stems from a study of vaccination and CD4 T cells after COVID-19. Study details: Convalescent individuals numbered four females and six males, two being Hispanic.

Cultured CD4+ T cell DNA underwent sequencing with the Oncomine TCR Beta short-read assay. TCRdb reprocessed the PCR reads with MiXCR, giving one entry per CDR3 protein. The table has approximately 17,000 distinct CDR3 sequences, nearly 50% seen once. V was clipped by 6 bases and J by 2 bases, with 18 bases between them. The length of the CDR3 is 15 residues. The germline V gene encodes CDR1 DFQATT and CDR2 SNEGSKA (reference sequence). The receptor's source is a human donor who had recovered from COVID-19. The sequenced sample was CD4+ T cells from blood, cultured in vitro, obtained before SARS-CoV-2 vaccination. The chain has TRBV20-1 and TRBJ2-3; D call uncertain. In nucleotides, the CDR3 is TGCAGTGCGCGATCAGGAGCCTCTAACACAGATACGCAGTATTTT. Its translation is CSARSGASNTDTQYF.